The 29 T cell receptor beta chains in this list originate from one sample, sequenced in a study of T cell repertoires in cytomegalovirus infection. The antigens these receptors bind are not known. TCRdb passed the reads through MiXCR, listing each CDR3 protein once. Of about 830,000 distinct CDR3 sequences listed, over 25% are singletons. This sample comprised cultured CD8+ T cells from PBMCs, obtained from culture after CMV antigen stimulation. The source is a human donor in good health (CMV status not recorded). Some clones in this sample may be carry-over from other donors' samples.

The chain is built from TRBV19 and TRBJ1-1, with D possibly TRBD1 on 6 matching bases. V was pared by 5 bases and J by 2 bases, with 15 bases between. The CDR3 sequence is 15 residues long. Germline loops: CDR1 LNHDA, CDR2 SQIVND (reference sequence). This CDR3 is CASSPLPGGNTEAFF. For the CDR3, the DNA is TGTGCCAGTAGTCCCCTCCCTGGGGGCAACACTGAAGCTTTCTTT.

In DNA, the CDR3 is TGCGCCAGCAGCCCGGGACAGTCGTCCGGGGAGCTGTTTTTT. This gives the protein CASSPGQSSGELFF. The chain carries TRBV10-2 and TRBJ2-2, with 7 bases that match TRBD1. The CDR3 runs 14 residues. Germline V CDR1 and CDR2: WSHSY, SAAADI. Trimming at V came to 6 bases and at J to 6 bases, leaving 7 bases not matched to a gene.

J is TRBJ2-2 and V is TRBV9; TRBD2 aligns across 8 bases. Germline V lookup: CDR1 SGDLS, CDR2 YYNGEE. V dropped 0 bases and J dropped 0; count of bases not matched to a gene: 10. The CDR3 totals 19 residues. DNA for the CDR3: TGTGCCAGCAGCGTAGATGTGGGTAGCGGGGAACCGAACACCGGGGAGCTGTTTTTT. As protein: CASSVDVGSGEPNTGELFF.

Regarding this clonotype: One end of the junction varies from germline; a read error may be responsible. The chain employs TRBV6-8 and TRBJ1-1; D remains ambiguous. The CDR3 spans 12 residues. CDR1 and CDR2 (germline): MNHGY, SAAAGT. This chain's CDR3 is CARSYGITEAFF. In DNA form, the CDR3 reads TGTGCCCGCAGTTACGGGATCACTGAAGCTTTCTTT.

This clonotype has more than one count but fewer than ten. This chain links TRBV19 with TRBJ2-7, with a weak D call TRBD1 (5 bases). V lost 0 bases and J 2 bases, leaving 8 bases between the germline ends. Germline loops: CDR1 LNHDA, CDR2 SQIVND (reference sequence). The CDR3 has 14 amino acids. CDR3: CASSIEEGAYEQYF. The CDR3 bases are TGTGCCAGTAGTATAGAAGAAGGGGCCTACGAGCAGTACTTC.

The rearrangement links TRBV10-3 to TRBJ2-1, with D possibly matching TRBD1 (6 bases). Germline CDR1 ENHRY, CDR2 SYGVKD. The V and J ends lost 0 bases and 7 bases respectively, with 16 bases between them. CDR3 size: 16 residues. CDR3 loop: CAISESRTDYLNEQFF. DNA of the CDR3: TGTGCCATCAGTGAGTCTAGGACAGATTACCTGAATGAGCAGTTCTTC.

This clonotype occurred a few times. The J gene is TRBJ2-3, the V gene TRBV3-1; D could derive from TRBD1 or TRBD2 (5 bases each). Trimming took 1 base from V and 1 from J, leaving 15 bases between them. The CDR3 is made up of 17 amino acids. Germline lookup yields CDR1 LGHDT and CDR2 YNNKEL (reference sequence). CDR3 residues: CASSQAGPIRRTDTQYF. The CDR3 DNA is TGTGCCAGCAGCCAAGCGGGGCCTATTCGCCGCACAGATACGCAGTATTTT.

This chain connects TRBV2 to TRBJ1-2, with 11 nucleotides matching TRBD1. The CDR3 extends over 17 amino acids. The V and J ends lost 7 bases and 5 bases, in that order; junction bases with no gene match: 15. The germline V gene has CDR1 SNHLY and CDR2 FYNNEI. This CDR3 is CASIGGTGGNSLYGYTF. Written as DNA, the CDR3 is TGTGCCAGCATTGGCGGGACAGGGGGGAACTCTCTATATGGCTACACCTTC.

This sequence joins TRBV13 and TRBJ2-5; D unclear. V was clipped by 2 bases and J by 2 bases, with 6 bases between them. CDR1 is PRHDT and CDR2 is FYEKMQ in the germline V gene (reference sequence). This CDR3 has 13 amino acids. In DNA form, the CDR3 reads TGTGCCAGCAGCTTAAATGTACAAGAGACCCAGTACTTC. This sequence encodes CASSLNVQETQYF.

As to this clonotype: Its ends do not fully match the called genes, so a read error is possible. The chain joins TRBV9 to TRBJ1-1; 7 nucleotides align to TRBD1. The CDR3 totals 14 residues. Germline lookup yields CDR1 SGDLS and CDR2 YYNGEE. In DNA, the CDR3 is TGTGCCAGCAGCCCAGAGGGGGCGGCAACTGAAGCTTTCTTC. It codes for CASSPEGAATEAFF.

This clonotype has just a few counts. This chain uses TRBV27 with TRBJ2-1, with D unclear. The V gene lost 6 bases and the J gene lost 2 bases, with 20 bases spanning the gap. Germline V lookup: CDR1 MNHEY, CDR2 SMNVEV (reference sequence). This CDR3 spans 17 amino acids. The chain's CDR3 is CASSPIPILPPYNEQFF. CDR3 in DNA: TGTGCCAGCAGCCCTATTCCCATACTACCCCCCTACAATGAGCAGTTCTTC.

This clonotype was recorded at least ten times. The V call is TRBV5-4, the J call TRBJ2-7; D remains unclear. The CDR3 spans 14 residues. Germline CDR1 and CDR2: SGHNT and YYREEE (reference sequence). The V gene lost 0 bases and the J gene lost 6 bases, with 13 bases spanning the gap. The DNA for the CDR3 is TGTGCCAGCAGCTTGGCGTCTCATGCGCGCGAGCAGTACGTC. It encodes CASSLASHAREQYV.

The chain is built from TRBV29-1 and TRBJ2-1; D unresolved. CDR1 and CDR2 from the germline V gene are SQVTM and ANQGSEA. The germline V and J ends were trimmed by 2 bases and 5 bases, with 1 base remaining between them. This CDR3 has 10 amino acids. The DNA of the CDR3 is TGCAGCGTTGAAAACAATGAGCAGTTCTTC. It codes for CSVENNEQFF.

V usage is TRBV4-1 and J usage is TRBJ1-1, with D tentatively TRBD1 (5 bases). Trimming left V 1 base short and J 2 bases short, with 14 bases between. CDR1 and CDR2 (germline): MGHRA, YSYEKL. The CDR3 totals 16 residues. CDR3 in amino acids: CASSQVQGTVNTEAFF. In DNA form, the CDR3 reads TGCGCCAGCAGCCAAGTACAAGGGACGGTTAACACTGAAGCTTTCTTT.

The chain carries TRBV10-3 and TRBJ2-7; D assignment may be TRBD1 or TRBD2 (5 bases each). Germline CDR1 and CDR2: ENHRY and SYGVKD. Trimming pared 0 bases from V and 7 bases from J, leaving 28 bases between. The CDR3 spans 19 residues. CDR3 residues: CAISESSRTYGAPVLEQYV. In DNA, the CDR3 is TGTGCCATCAGTGAGTCGAGCAGGACCTACGGGGCACCGGTGCTGGAGCAGTACGTC.

The chain couples TRBV6-2 or TRBV6-3 to TRBJ2-1; weak D call: TRBD2 (6 bases). With 5 bases removed from V and 4 bases from J, the gap between germline ends came to 15 bases. The CDR3 extends over 15 amino acids. Germline V CDR1 and CDR2: MNHEY, SVGEGT. DNA for the CDR3: TGTGCCAGCAGTCGAAACGGGGGAGGATACAATGAGCAGTTCTTC. Translating it yields CASSRNGGGYNEQFF.

This chain connects TRBV25-1 to TRBJ1-2, with TRBD1 matching 9 bases. The CDR3 contains 14 residues. V lost 3 bases, J lost 4 bases, and 3 bases stayed unmatched. Germline V lookup: CDR1 MGHDK, CDR2 SYGVNS. This chain's CDR3 is CASSETDRGYGYTF. For the CDR3, the DNA is TGTGCCAGCAGTGAGACGGACAGGGGCTATGGCTACACCTTC.

This clonotype was detected only a few times. J is TRBJ1-2 and V is TRBV7-9, with TRBD1 as a possible D gene (5 bases). Trimming took 5 bases from V and 4 from J, leaving 17 bases between them. CDR3 size: 15 residues. CDR1 is SEHNR, CDR2 FQNEAQ, per germline (reference sequence). CDR3 loop: CASSPGGGVLYGYTF. As DNA, the CDR3 is TGTGCCAGCAGCCCTGGGGGGGGGGTTCTCTATGGCTACACCTTC.

Regarding this clonotype: Without the conserved terminal phenylalanine or tryptophan, this CDR3 likely stems from a read error. This chain uses TRBV7-6 with TRBJ2-5; D is unresolved. The length of the CDR3 is 13 residues. V was cut by 11 bases and J by 5 bases, with 18 bases left in between. In germline, CDR1 is SGHVS, CDR2 FNYEAQ. CDR3: CAGHASAAETQYL. As DNA, the CDR3 is TGTGCCGGGCATGCCTCGGCAGCGGAGACCCAGTACCTC.

The genes are TRBV7-9 and TRBJ2-7; TRBD1 aligns across 7 bases. The CDR3 runs 12 residues. Germline V lookup: CDR1 SEHNR, CDR2 FQNEAQ (reference sequence). The junction had 3 bases not matched to a gene; V was cut back by 5 bases and J by 5 bases. The CDR3 nucleotides read TGTGCCAGCAGCCATACAGGGGACGAGCAGTACGTC. This sequence encodes CASSHTGDEQYV.

This clonotype was detected many times. The V and J genes are TRBV7-2 and TRBJ2-3; 11 bases are shared with TRBD2. There are 19 residues in the CDR3. Germline V gives CDR1 SGHTA, CDR2 FQGNSA. The ends lost 0 bases at V and 1 base at J; junction bases unmatched: 9. CDR3 DNA: TGTGCCAGCAGCTTAGCGCCCTACCTTAGCGGGGGGGGCACAGATACGCAGTATTTT. Translated, it gives CASSLAPYLSGGGTDTQYF.

In this sample, this clonotype turned up a few times. The rearrangement joins TRBV5-4 to TRBJ1-2, with D uncertain. This CDR3 spans 14 amino acids. From germline, CDR1 is SGHNT and CDR2 YYREEE (reference sequence). The V gene lost 6 bases and the J gene lost 0 bases, with 12 bases spanning the gap. This CDR3 is CASNWVDSNYGYTF. The CDR3 DNA is TGTGCCAGCAATTGGGTCGACTCTAACTATGGCTACACCTTC.

This clonotype was found a few times. The rearrangement joins TRBV19 to TRBJ1-1; D is possibly TRBD1 (6 bases). The V end was cut by 6 bases, the J end by 9 bases, with 17 bases between. CDR1 LNHDA and CDR2 SQIVND come from the germline V gene (reference sequence). The CDR3 totals 13 residues. CDR3 sequence (DNA): TGTGCCAGTAGCCTTCTAAGGACAGAACAAGCTTTCTTT. This sequence encodes CASSLLRTEQAFF.

The rearrangement joins TRBV3-1 to TRBJ2-3; D not resolved. The CDR3 runs 16 residues. CDR1 is LGHDT and CDR2 is YNNKEL in the germline V gene (reference sequence). Trimming removed 4 bases at V and 5 bases at J, with 19 bases between. The CDR3 loop reads CASSPERTRAVDTQYF. In DNA form, the CDR3 reads TGTGCCAGCAGCCCAGAGAGGACCCGCGCGGTAGATACGCAGTATTTT.

This clonotype was observed at least ten times. The chain has TRBV11-2 and TRBJ2-1; 10 bases align to TRBD2. Germline values: CDR1 SGHAT, CDR2 FQNNGV. The junction had 8 bases not matched to a gene; V was cut back by 1 base and J by 2 bases. The CDR3 is made up of 18 amino acids. The CDR3 sequence is CASSLVSGGPLAYNEQFF. CDR3 sequence (DNA): TGTGCCAGCAGCTTAGTTAGCGGGGGGCCCCTAGCCTACAATGAGCAGTTCTTC.

The rearrangement uses TRBV5-6 and TRBJ2-7, with D unclear. Trimming shortened V by 0 bases and J by 3 bases, and 10 bases separated the two germline ends. Germline values: CDR1 SGHDT, CDR2 YYEEEE. The CDR3 has 14 residues. The CDR3 protein is CASSLGRAIYEQYF. The CDR3 coding sequence is TGTGCCAGCAGCTTGGGGCGCGCGATCTACGAGCAGTACTTC.

V usage is TRBV5-6 and J usage is TRBJ1-2, with 7 bases aligning to TRBD1. This CDR3 has 14 amino acids. The V and J ends lost 0 bases and 7 bases, in that order; junction bases with no gene match: 6. CDR1 is SGHDT and CDR2 is YYEEEE in the germline V gene. CDR3 in DNA: TGTGCCAGCAGCTTGGCCACAGGGGTCGGTGGCTACACCTTC. This sequence encodes CASSLATGVGGYTF.

Only a few counts were recorded for this clonotype. This chain joins TRBV13 and TRBJ1-1; D uncertain. Germline-derived CDR1 and CDR2 are PRHDT and FYEKMQ (reference sequence). V lost 6 bases and J lost 6, with 8 bases in between. This CDR3 spans 11 amino acids. CDR3 DNA sequence: TGTGCCAGCAGTAAGAGAGCTGAAGCTTTCTTT. This gives the protein CASSKRAEAFF. The full variable domain, rest sourced from reference TRBV13 and TRBJ1-1, is AAGVIQSPRHLIKEKRETATLKCYPIPRHDTVYWYQQGPGQDPQFLISFYEKMQSDKGSIPDRFSAQQFSDYHSELNMSSLELGDSALYFCASSKRAEAFFGQGTRLTVV.

This rearrangement joins TRBV6-6 to TRBJ2-5; possibly TRBD1 for D (6 bases). The germline V gene has CDR1 MNHNY and CDR2 SVGAGI (reference sequence). The CDR3 length is 14 residues. The germline V and J ends were trimmed by 5 bases and 1 base, with 11 bases remaining between them. For the CDR3, the DNA is TGTGCCAGCAGTCGACCGGACAGCCAAGAGACCCAGTACTTC. This translates into CASSRPDSQETQYF.